This T cell receptor beta chain appears in the sequencing data of a study of blood T cell repertoires in COVID-19. As for the study in general: Samples representing acute and convalescent COVID-19 were sourced from the United States, Italy and Spain.

Per the original data handling: From reference gene primer amplification, estimates of nucleated cell counts were derived. Some clones are missing from TCRdb's copy, which holds only in-frame ones; the method was immunoSEQ multiplex PCR. V, J and clone size are those of that table, while D and trimming were read from the DNA. The sample lists 60,000 or so clones; roughly 90% were seen once. This clone was recorded only once. The CDR3 is 16 residues long. Trimming removed 11 bases at V and 6 bases at J, with 26 bases between. From germline, CDR1 is MNHEY and CDR2 SMNVEV (reference sequence). Sequences were obtained from peripheral blood. This chain connects TRBV27 to TRBJ1-5; D perhaps matches TRBD1 (6 bases). This receptor was obtained from a human donor with acute or convalescent COVID-19. The donor label of this sample is uncertain. The CDR3 here is CALSEMAGEGGQPQHF. The CDR3 nucleotides are TGTGCCTTGTCAGAGATGGCAGGGGAGGGTGGTCAGCCCCAGCATTTT.